This TCR beta chain was profiled in a study of cytomegalovirus exposure and HLA in healthy donors. Overall study results and limits: Several of the most significant clusters were apparently associated with common viral pathogens in a later analysis. Most of the TCR beta V segments (in an earlier analysis) were productive either about 87% or about 30% of the time.

PCR used 60 Vbeta primers and 13 Jbeta primers. Data came from immunoSEQ multiplex PCR; TCRdb stores just in-frame clones and leaves some out. The sample lists under 150,000 clones; around 83% were seen once. In the case of this clone: The antigen remains undetermined.

Germline CDR1 reads SGHVS; CDR2 reads FQNEAQ. The V end was cut by 5 bases, the J end by 4 bases, with 9 bases between. This CDR3 contains 13 residues. Sequencing input: PBMCs. The V and J genes are TRBV7-8 and TRBJ1-5, with D perhaps TRBD1 (6 bases). The TCR originated in a man in his forties or fifties in good health and CMV-seronegative. CDR3 in amino acids: CASSQDSNQPQHF. CDR3 DNA: TGTGCCAGCAGCCAGGACAGTAATCAGCCCCAGCATTTT. The full variable domain, in which reference TRBV7-8 and TRBJ1-5 provide the parts outside the CDR3, is GAGVSQSPRYKVAKRGQDVALRCDPISGHVSLFWYQQALGQGPEFLTYFQNEAQLDKSGLPSDRFFAERPEGSVSTLKIQRTQQEDSAVYLCASSQDSNQPQHFGDGTRLSIL.